Following are 3 T cell receptor beta chains from one sample sequenced in a study of radiotherapy plus CTLA-4 blockade in lung cancer. Assay: immunoSEQ multiplex PCR; the TCRdb copy retains only in-frame clones and omits some. The table records approximately 38,000 clones, 80% to 90% of them present only once. The sequenced sample was peripheral blood, obtained from a patient treated with radiotherapy plus ipilimumab. The receptors stem from a human donor with non-small cell lung cancer whose response to radiotherapy plus ipilimumab could not be evaluated.

The chain links TRBV19 to TRBJ2-3; 7 nucleotides line up with TRBD1. The CDR3 length is 14 residues. In germline, CDR1 is LNHDA, CDR2 SQIVND (reference sequence). V shed 4 bases and J 6 bases; nucleotides not matched to a gene: 7. CDR3 sequence (DNA): TGTGCCAGTAGTAGGAACAGGGGCCAGGATACGCAGTATTTT. It yields the protein CASSRNRGQDTQYF.

The chain links TRBV7-9 to TRBJ2-7; maybe TRBD2 (5 bases). CDR1 is SEHNR and CDR2 is FQNEAQ in the germline V gene (reference sequence). Trimming took off 1 base at V and 8 bases at J, with 12 bases between the two ends. This CDR3 is built from 13 residues. CDR3 residues: CASSLDSRDQQYF. The CDR3 nucleotides read TGTGCCAGCAGCTTAGATAGCCGGGATCAGCAGTACTTC.

The chain combines TRBV5-1 with TRBJ2-5; D gene unclear. Germline V lookup: CDR1 SGHRS, CDR2 YFSETQ. Between the trimmed V and J ends, which lost 2 bases and 2 bases, there was a span of 7 bases. This CDR3 contains 13 residues. The CDR3 loop is CASSFGFQETQYF. In nucleotides, the CDR3 is TGCGCCAGCAGCTTTGGCTTTCAAGAGACCCAGTACTTC.